Listed below are T cell receptor beta chains from one sample, sequenced in a study of patients and donors after allogeneic stem cell transplantation. Via MiXCR, TCRdb re-called the RT-PCR reads, giving one row per CDR3 protein. The repertoire includes about 960,000 distinct CDR3 sequences, over 15% of them detected once, and 5.5% to 6.5% sits in the top ten. The sequenced sample was blood, either unsorted or a sorted T cell fraction (not recorded which). Source of these receptors: a human donor who was either an allogeneic HSCT recipient or a stem cell or donor lymphocyte infusion donor (not recorded which). It is not recorded whose cells these are; they may come from a transplant donor. Each CDR3 is given with its conserved first and last residue. A D gene is named only where the DNA matches it firmly. Some rows mark clone size as missing; the rest say once, few, many or name a class of expanded clone.

V gene,D gene,clone size,J gene,CDR3 protein,CDR3 DNA
TRBV4-2,-,few,TRBJ2-3,CASSQGEEFSTDTQYF,TGTGCCAGCAGCCAAGGGGAGGAGTTTAGCACAGATACGCAGTATTTT
TRBV21-1,-,-,TRBJ1-1,CASSRPFKAFF,TGTGCCAGCAGCCGACCTTTTAAAGCTTTCTTT
TRBV10-3,-,-,TRBJ1-5,CAISRRQEGQPQHF,TGTGCCATCAGTAGGAGGCAGGAGGGGCAGCCCCAGCATTTT
TRBV5-1,-,-,TRBJ1-1,CASRGGGGIGTEAFF,TGCGCCAGCAGAGGAGGAGGGGGTATCGGCACTGAAGCTTTCTTT
TRBV24-1,-,few,TRBJ2-4,CATSDPGVENIQYF,TGTGCCACCAGTGACCCAGGGGTCGAAAACATTCAGTACTTC
TRBV7-8,-,once,TRBJ2-5,CASTTGWETQYF,TGTGCCAGCACCACGGGGTGGGAGACCCAGTACTTC
TRBV20-1,TRBD2,few,TRBJ2-2,CSASSGLGTGELFF,TGCAGTGCTTCTAGCGGGTTGGGCACCGGGGAGCTGTTTTTT
TRBV6-2/TRBV6-3,TRBD2,few,TRBJ2-1,CAIRTSGRNEQFF,TGTGCTATTAGGACTAGCGGGAGAAATGAGCAGTTCTTC
TRBV5-1,TRBD2,-,TRBJ2-1,CASSLPAGGGNEQFF,TGCGCCAGCAGCTTGCCCGCGGGGGGCGGGAATGAGCAGTTCTTC
TRBV6-5,-,-,TRBJ1-2,CASRQQFYGYTF,TGTGCCAGCAGACAACAGTTCTATGGCTACACCTTC
TRBV5-5,TRBD2,-,TRBJ2-7,CASSYRLAGRVEQYF,TGTGCCAGCAGCTACAGACTAGCGGGGCGAGTCGAGCAGTACTTC
TRBV6-5,-,once,TRBJ1-2,CASSYSTNYGYTF,TGTGCCAGCAGTTACTCAACCAACTATGGCTACACCTTC
TRBV18,-,few,TRBJ1-1,CASSPLSGGPSTEAFF,TGTGCCAGCTCACCCCTTAGCGGCGGTCCAAGTACTGAAGCTTTCTTT